A single sample is the source of the 17 T cell receptor beta chains below, sequenced in a study of cytomegalovirus exposure and HLA in healthy donors. 13 Jbeta primers and 60 Vbeta primers were used for the PCR. Profiling relied on immunoSEQ multiplex PCR, and the TCRdb table lists in-frame clones only, not all of them. The sample holds some 190,000 clones, approximately 83% seen once. Sequenced material: PBMCs. The receptors were gathered from a boy between 2 and 10 years old in good health and CMV-seronegative.

In the case of this clone: Germline is not matched at one junction end, which may reflect a read error. The V and J genes are TRBV7-9 and TRBJ2-5, with TRBD2 matching 13 bases. The CDR3 totals 16 residues. CDR1 and CDR2 (germline): SEHNR, FQNEAQ (reference sequence). The CDR3 nucleotides read TGTTCCAGCAGCACCCGACTAGCGGGGGGACAAGAGACCCAGTACTTC. Translating it yields CSSSTRLAGGQETQYF.

V usage is TRBV2 and J usage is TRBJ2-1, with 10 nucleotides matching TRBD2. CDR1 SNHLY and CDR2 FYNNEI come from the germline V gene. The CDR3 length is 13 residues. V was clipped by 8 bases and J by 9 bases; unmatched bases: 7. The CDR3 DNA is TGTGCCAGCCTAGCGGGAGATTCGGTTGAGCAGTTCTTC. Protein sequence: CASLAGDSVEQFF.

The V gene is TRBV5-4, the J gene TRBJ2-7; TRBD2 aligns across 14 bases. CDR3 length: 15 amino acids. J was trimmed by 5 bases and V by 0 bases; bases with no gene match: 1. The V gene's germline CDR1 is SGHNT and CDR2 YYREEE (reference sequence). The CDR3 sequence is CASSLGGLAGDEQYF. In DNA form, the CDR3 reads TGTGCCAGCAGCTTGGGGGGACTAGCGGGAGACGAGCAGTACTTC.

The CDR3 spells CASSRGTGPNQPQHF. CDR3 nucleotide sequence: TGTGCCAGCAGCCGGGGGACAGGGCCCAATCAGCCCCAGCATTTT. The rearrangement joins TRBV5-5 to TRBJ1-5, with 9 bases fitting TRBD1. V lost 4 bases and J lost 3; bases outside the gene matches: 5. CDR1 is SGHKS, CDR2 YYEKEE, per germline (reference sequence). The CDR3 covers 15 residues.

The rearrangement links TRBV2 to TRBJ2-3; 8 bases agree with TRBD1. The ends lost 8 bases at V and 7 bases at J; junction bases unmatched: 17. Germline V gene data show CDR1 as SNHLY and CDR2 as FYNNEI. This CDR3 region has 16 residues. Here the CDR3 reads CASGGDRGQEGYTQYF. The CDR3 nucleotides are TGTGCCAGCGGCGGGGATAGGGGACAGGAGGGATATACGCAGTATTTT. Filled out from reference TRBV2 and TRBJ2-3, the complete variable domain reads EPEVTQTPSHQVTQMGQEVILRCVPISNHLYFYWYRQILGQKVEFLVSFYNNEISEKSEIFDDQFSVERPDGSNFTLKIRSTKLEDSAMYFCASGGDRGQEGYTQYFGPGTRLTVL.

The chain combines TRBV14 with TRBJ2-7; D possibly corresponds to TRBD2 (5 bases). Germline values: CDR1 SGHDN, CDR2 FVKESK. V was trimmed by 8 bases and J by 13 bases, leaving 21 bases between them. The CDR3 sequence is 12 residues long. CDR3 nucleotide sequence: TGTGCCAGCGGAGGTCTTCGTAAAGGGCGCTACGTC. It translates to CASGGLRKGRYV.

The chain recombines TRBV6-5 with TRBJ1-1; D is possibly TRBD1 (5 bases). Germline CDR1 is MNHEY and CDR2 is SVGAGI. V shed 0 bases and J shed 3 bases, with 11 bases lying between them. The CDR3 extends over 15 amino acids. CDR3 residues: CASSYSGTADTEAFF. CDR3 DNA sequence: TGTGCCAGCAGTTACTCGGGGACTGCTGACACTGAAGCTTTCTTT.

The V gene is TRBV5-6, the J gene TRBJ2-3, with D possibly being TRBD1 (5 bases). Germline CDR1 and CDR2: SGHDT and YYEEEE. V lost 0 bases and J 6 bases, leaving 5 bases between the germline ends. The CDR3 is 12 amino acids. CDR3 DNA sequence: TGTGCCAGCAGCTTGGAGGGGGATACGCAGTATTTT. Its protein is CASSLEGDTQYF.

This clone was recorded a few times. Germline and junction disagree at one end, which may indicate a read error. This rearrangement joins TRBV6-5 to TRBJ2-1; 8 positions agree with TRBD2. The CDR3 spans 14 residues. The V gene's germline CDR1 is MNHEY and CDR2 SVGAGI. In nucleotides, the CDR3 is TGTGCCAGCAGTTACGGCGGGGGGTACAGTGAGCAGTTCTTC. As protein: CASSYGGGYSEQFF.

J is TRBJ1-3 and V is TRBV7-9, with TRBD1 identical over 7 bases. Trimming cost V 5 bases and J 0 bases; bases outside gene matches: 7. Germline CDR1 SEHNR, CDR2 FQNEAQ (reference sequence). This CDR3 is 16 amino acids long. The CDR3 sequence is CASSLTGTASGNTIYF. CDR3 nucleotides: TGTGCCAGCAGCCTAACCGGGACAGCCTCTGGAAACACCATATATTTT.

As DNA, the CDR3 is TGTGCCAGCACAGGGCTCTATGAGCAGTTCTTC. It is translated as CASTGLYEQFF. The chain employs TRBV28 and TRBJ2-1, with D tentatively TRBD1 (5 bases). From germline, CDR1 is MDHEN and CDR2 SYDVKM. This CDR3 comprises 11 residues. Trimming removed 7 bases from V and 8 bases from J, with 9 bases in between.

CDR3 loop: CASSFPTSGSRGTDTQYF. The CDR3 bases are TGTGCCAGCAGCTTCCCGACTAGCGGGAGTAGAGGCACAGATACGCAGTATTTT. The V and J genes are TRBV7-8 and TRBJ2-3; 12 bases fit TRBD2. CDR1 and CDR2 (germline): SGHVS, FQNEAQ. V was clipped by 3 bases and J by 1 base; unmatched bases: 8. CDR3 length: 18 residues. Filled out from reference TRBV7-8 and TRBJ2-3, the complete variable domain reads GAGVSQSPRYKVAKRGQDVALRCDPISGHVSLFWYQQALGQGPEFLTYFQNEAQLDKSGLPSDRFFAERPEGSVSTLKIQRTQQEDSAVYLCASSFPTSGSRGTDTQYFGPGTRLTVL.

The chain uses TRBV7-2 and TRBJ2-1; D perhaps matches TRBD2 (5 bases). CDR1 SGHTA and CDR2 FQGNSA come from the germline V gene. There are 13 residues in the CDR3. Trimming pared 2 bases from V and 7 bases from J, leaving 9 bases between. In nucleotides, the CDR3 is TGTGCCAGCAGCTTACTCAGCGGAAATGAGCAGTTCTTC. Translated: CASSLLSGNEQFF.

The V call is TRBV30, the J call TRBJ2-3; 8 bases agree with TRBD2. Germline assignment: CDR1 GTSNPN and CDR2 SVGIG (reference sequence). The CDR3 totals 14 residues. Unmatched junction bases numbered 6, after V lost 2 bases and J lost 5 bases. The CDR3 DNA sequence: TGTGCCTGGAGTATATTAGCGGGGAAAGATACGCAGTATTTT. Its protein is CAWSILAGKDTQYF.

The V and J genes are TRBV19 and TRBJ1-2, with D unclear. Between the trimmed V and J ends, which lost 1 base and 5 bases, there was a span of 5 bases. The CDR3 loop spans 12 amino acids. The germline gives CDR1 LNHDA, CDR2 SQIVND (reference sequence). The CDR3 protein is CASSIAQYGYTF. The CDR3 DNA sequence: TGTGCCAGTAGTATAGCTCAGTATGGCTACACCTTC.

The chain links TRBV9 to TRBJ2-1; 7 nucleotides agree with TRBD2. The CDR3 consists of 15 residues. V dropped 2 bases and J dropped 8; count of bases not matched to a gene: 10. Germline V gene data show CDR1 as SGDLS and CDR2 as YYNGEE. CDR3 coding DNA: TGTGCCAGCAGCGTTCGACTAGCTGGGGGAGATGAGCAGTTCTTC. Translated: CASSVRLAGGDEQFF.

The V call is TRBV5-6, the J call TRBJ1-2; TRBD1 might be the D (5 bases). Germline CDR1 and CDR2: SGHDT and YYEEEE. This CDR3 region has 13 residues. Trimming left V 2 bases short and J 4 bases short, with 9 bases between. CDR3 sequence: CASSFPGGYGYTF. CDR3 DNA sequence: TGTGCCAGCAGCTTCCCGGGGGGCTATGGCTACACCTTC.